These T cell receptor beta chains were read from a single sample in a study of blood T cell repertoires in COVID-19. This table comes from immunoSEQ multiplex PCR, and its TCRdb copy is limited to in-frame clones, with some not included. This sample has under 250,000 clones, with 70% to 90% found just once. The specimen sequenced was peripheral blood. The receptors stem from a man aged 50 or older with acute or convalescent COVID-19. The CDR3 runs from the conserved cysteine through the conserved F or W. D genes are given only for firm matches. Clone size is given for some rows only: seen once, a few or many times, or a class if the clone is expanded.

TRBV27,-,TRBJ2-7,-,CASSLSQPTAYEQYF,TGTGCCAGCAGTTTATCCCAACCGACAGCCTACGAGCAGTACTTC
TRBV4-1,-,TRBJ1-2,TRBD1,CASSQESSGRGLDGYTF,TGCGCCAGCAGCCAAGAGAGCTCGGGCAGGGGGCTAGATGGCTACACCTTC
TRBV5-1,-,TRBJ1-1,TRBD1,CASRFGQGNTEAFF,TGCGCCAGCAGATTCGGACAGGGGAACACTGAAGCTTTCTTT
TRBV5-1,-,TRBJ2-3,TRBD1,CASSSGQGEDTQYF,TGCGCCAGCAGCTCGGGACAGGGGGAAGATACGCAGTATTTT
TRBV2,-,TRBJ1-1,-,CASSEGQEGAFF,TGTGCCAGCAGTGAAGGGCAGGAGGGAGCTTTCTTT
TRBV5-1,-,TRBJ2-1,-,CASSLVGLAFGEQFF,TGCGCCAGCAGCTTGGTAGGCCTAGCGTTTGGTGAGCAGTTCTTC
TRBV11-3,-,TRBJ2-5,TRBD2,CASSFTSGRVETQYF,TGTGCCAGCAGCTTTACTAGCGGGAGGGTTGAGACCCAGTACTTC
TRBV5-1,-,TRBJ2-2,-,CASSLVGGAPAGELFF,TGCGCCAGCAGCTTGGTAGGGGGGGCCCCAGCCGGGGAGCTGTTTTTT
TRBV24-1,-,TRBJ2-7,TRBD1,CATTGLKQYF,TGTGCCACGACAGGGTTGAAGCAGTACTTC
TRBV7-3,-,TRBJ2-5,-,CASSFPGETQYF,TGTGCCAGCAGCTTCCCAGGGGAGACCCAGTACTTC
TRBV5-4,-,TRBJ1-1,-,CASSFRQLNTEAFF,TGTGCCAGCAGCTTCAGGCAGCTGAACACTGAAGCTTTCTTT
TRBV27,-,TRBJ1-1,-,CASSLGRELNTEAFF,TGTGCCAGCAGTTTAGGCCGGGAGCTAAACACTGAAGCTTTCTTT
TRBV5-1,-,TRBJ2-1,TRBD2,CASSQLAGNYNEQFF,TGCGCCAGCAGCCAACTAGCGGGGAACTACAATGAGCAGTTCTTC
TRBV9,-,TRBJ1-5,TRBD1,CASSQDQGDNQPQHF,TGTGCCAGCAGTCAGGACCAGGGGGATAATCAGCCCCAGCATTTT
TRBV5-8,-,TRBJ1-1,-,CASSPPSRVLNTEAFF,TGTGCCAGCAGCCCCCCCTCCAGGGTTTTGAACACTGAAGCTTTCTTT
TRBV10-3,once,TRBJ2-2,TRBD1,CAIMGTATNTGELFF,TGTGCCATCATGGGGACAGCCACGAACACCGGGGAGCTGTTTTTT
TRBV5-1,-,TRBJ2-2,-,CASRKAGAGTGELFF,TGCGCCAGCAGGAAGGCGGGTGCGGGCACCGGGGAGCTGTTTTTT
TRBV24-1,-,TRBJ2-3,-,CATSETSGVDTQYF,TGTGCCACCAGTGAGACATCGGGGGTAGATACGCAGTATTTT
TRBV19,-,TRBJ2-2,-,CASYRTGELFF,TGTGCCAGTTACCGGACCGGGGAGCTGTTTTTT
TRBV29-1,-,TRBJ2-7,TRBD1,CSVYRGSVQYF,TGCAGCGTCTACAGGGGTTCGGTCCAGTACTTC
TRBV4-1,-,TRBJ2-7,-,CASSQGRQDGYEQYF,TGCGCCAGCAGCCAAGGGAGACAGGACGGCTACGAGCAGTACTTC
TRBV27,-,TRBJ1-6,-,CASSFTQHNSPLHF,TGTGCCAGCAGTTTCACACAGCACAATTCACCCCTCCACTTT
TRBV10-3,-,TRBJ1-2,TRBD1,CAISESTGQSGYTF,TGTGCCATCAGTGAGTCGACAGGGCAAAGTGGCTACACCTTC
TRBV13,-,TRBJ1-2,-,CASSSGGFRYGYTF,TGTGCCAGCAGCTCTGGGGGGTTCCGCTATGGCTACACCTTC
TRBV19,-,TRBJ2-7,TRBD2,CASSIGPSGGQLGEQYF,TGTGCCAGTAGTATAGGCCCTAGCGGGGGTCAGCTGGGGGAGCAGTACTTC
TRBV19,-,TRBJ2-1,TRBD1,CASIGQGWDEQFF,TGTGCCAGTATTGGACAGGGGTGGGATGAGCAGTTCTTC
TRBV14,once,TRBJ1-2,-,CASSQEGGVRGGYTF,TGTGCCAGCAGCCAAGAAGGAGGAGTACGGGGTGGCTACACCTTC
TRBV14,-,TRBJ2-3,-,CASSQIVSDTQYF,TGTGCCAGCAGCCAAATAGTGTCAGATACGCAGTATTTT
TRBV5-4,-,TRBJ2-2,TRBD1,CASSSGTANTGELFF,TGTGCCAGCAGCTCCGGGACAGCTAACACCGGGGAGCTGTTTTTT
TRBV6-5,-,TRBJ2-5,-,CASMRYQETQYF,TGTGCCAGCATGCGGTACCAAGAGACCCAGTACTTC
TRBV10-3,-,TRBJ1-1,-,CAISEQGNTEAFF,TGTGCCATCAGTGAACAGGGGAACACTGAAGCTTTCTTT
TRBV7-2,-,TRBJ2-3,TRBD2,CASSLGGTSIDTQYF,TGTGCCAGCAGCTTGGGAGGGACTAGCATAGATACGCAGTATTTT
TRBV10-2,few,TRBJ1-5,-,CASSESNRNQPQHF,TGCGCCAGCAGTGAGTCGAACAGGAATCAGCCCCAGCATTTT
TRBV5-3,-,TRBJ2-7,-,CARALEQYF,TGTGCCAGAGCACTGGAGCAGTACTTC
TRBV5-1,-,TRBJ2-1,TRBD2,CASSLGLESTSEDNEQFF,TGCGCCAGCAGCTTGGGTCTGGAGTCGACTAGCGAAGACAATGAGCAGTTCTTC
TRBV28,-,TRBJ1-2,-,CASSLLGGAYHGYTF,TGTGCCAGCAGTTTACTTGGGGGGGCCTACCATGGCTACACCTTC
TRBV20-1,-,TRBJ2-1,-,CSPQVYNEQFF,TGCAGTCCGCAGGTCTACAATGAGCAGTTCTTC
TRBV5-1,-,TRBJ2-1,-,CASRPLEINLNEQFF,TGCGCCAGCAGGCCGCTAGAAATTAATCTCAATGAGCAGTTCTTC
TRBV10-1,-,TRBJ1-1,TRBD1,CASSEARGQRNTEAFF,TGCGCCAGCAGTGAGGCCAGGGGGCAAAGGAACACTGAAGCTTTCTTT
TRBV27,-,TRBJ1-6,-,CASSGVGSPLHF,TGTGCCAGCTCCGGAGTCGGTTCACCCCTCCACTTT
TRBV10-2,-,TRBJ1-1,-,CASSERRGLEAFF,TGCGCCAGCAGTGAGCGGAGGGGACTTGAAGCTTTCTTT
TRBV6-2/TRBV6-3,-,TRBJ1-2,-,CASSYSHLTGFDDYGYTF,TGTGCCAGCAGTTACAGCCACCTCACAGGGTTTGACGACTATGGCTACACCTTC
TRBV15,-,TRBJ1-5,TRBD1,CATQGGNQPQHF,TGTGCCACCCAGGGGGGCAATCAGCCCCAGCATTTT
TRBV19,-,TRBJ1-2,TRBD1,CASSIPGQGTNYGYTF,TGTGCCAGTAGTATTCCGGGACAGGGGACTAACTATGGCTACACCTTC
TRBV27,-,TRBJ2-2,-,CASTSSVNTGELFF,TGTGCCAGCACCTCGAGCGTCAACACCGGGGAGCTGTTTTTT